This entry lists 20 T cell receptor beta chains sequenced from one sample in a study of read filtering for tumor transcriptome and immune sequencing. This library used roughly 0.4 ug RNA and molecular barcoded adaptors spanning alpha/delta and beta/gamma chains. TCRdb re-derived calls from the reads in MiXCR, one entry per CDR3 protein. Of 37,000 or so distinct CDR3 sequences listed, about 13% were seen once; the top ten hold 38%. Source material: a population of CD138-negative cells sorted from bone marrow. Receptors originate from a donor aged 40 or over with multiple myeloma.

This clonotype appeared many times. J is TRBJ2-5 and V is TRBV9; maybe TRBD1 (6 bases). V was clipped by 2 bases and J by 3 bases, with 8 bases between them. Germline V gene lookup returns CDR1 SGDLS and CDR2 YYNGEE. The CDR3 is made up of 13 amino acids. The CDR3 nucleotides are TGTGCCAGCAGCGTGGGGACAAAAGAGACCCAGTACTTC. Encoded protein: CASSVGTKETQYF.

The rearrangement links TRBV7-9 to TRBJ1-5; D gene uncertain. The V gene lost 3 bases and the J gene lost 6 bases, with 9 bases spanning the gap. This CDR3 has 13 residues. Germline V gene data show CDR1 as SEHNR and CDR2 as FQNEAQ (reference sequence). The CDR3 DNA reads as TGTGCCAGCAGCTTCGAGGGAGGTCAGCCCCAGCATTTT. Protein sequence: CASSFEGGQPQHF.

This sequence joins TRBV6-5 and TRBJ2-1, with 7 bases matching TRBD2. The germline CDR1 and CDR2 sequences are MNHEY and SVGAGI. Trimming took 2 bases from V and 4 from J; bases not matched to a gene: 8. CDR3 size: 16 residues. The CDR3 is CASSYEGGSRYNEQFF. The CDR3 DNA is TGTGCCAGCAGTTACGAAGGCGGGAGTAGGTACAATGAGCAGTTCTTC.

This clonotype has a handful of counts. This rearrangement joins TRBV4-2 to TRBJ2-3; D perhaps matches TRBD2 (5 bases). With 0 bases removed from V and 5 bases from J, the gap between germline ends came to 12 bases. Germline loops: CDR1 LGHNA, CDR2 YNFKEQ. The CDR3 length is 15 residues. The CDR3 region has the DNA TGTGCCAGCAGCCAAGAATCGCGGGCTTTAGATACGCAGTATTTT. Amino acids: CASSQESRALDTQYF.

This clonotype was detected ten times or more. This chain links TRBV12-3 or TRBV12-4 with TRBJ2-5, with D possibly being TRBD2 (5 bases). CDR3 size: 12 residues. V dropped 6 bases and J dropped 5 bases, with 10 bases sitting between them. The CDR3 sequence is CASSPGFETQYF. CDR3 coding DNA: TGTGCCAGCAGCCCGGGATTCGAGACCCAGTACTTC.

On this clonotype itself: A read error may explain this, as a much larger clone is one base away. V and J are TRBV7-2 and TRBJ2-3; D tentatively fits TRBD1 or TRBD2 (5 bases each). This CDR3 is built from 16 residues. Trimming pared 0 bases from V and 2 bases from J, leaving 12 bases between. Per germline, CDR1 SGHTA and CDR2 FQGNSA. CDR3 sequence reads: CASSLAPGPNTDTQYF. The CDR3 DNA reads TGTGCCAGCAGCTTAGCGCCGGGGCCCAACACAGATACGCAGTATTTT.

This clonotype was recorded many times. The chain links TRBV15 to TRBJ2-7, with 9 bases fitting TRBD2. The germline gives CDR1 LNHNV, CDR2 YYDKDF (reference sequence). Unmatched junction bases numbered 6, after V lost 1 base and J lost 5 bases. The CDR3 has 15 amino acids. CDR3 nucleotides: TGTGCCACCAGCAGAGTACTAGCGGGTGGTGACGAGCAGTACTTC. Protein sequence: CATSRVLAGGDEQYF.

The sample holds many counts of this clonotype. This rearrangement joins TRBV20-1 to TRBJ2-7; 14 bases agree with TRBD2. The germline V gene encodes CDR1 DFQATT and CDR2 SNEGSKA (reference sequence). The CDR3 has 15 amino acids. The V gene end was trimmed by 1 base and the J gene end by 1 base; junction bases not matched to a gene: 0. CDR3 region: CSARGLAGGSYEQYF. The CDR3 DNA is TGCAGTGCTAGAGGACTAGCGGGAGGGTCCTACGAGCAGTACTTC.

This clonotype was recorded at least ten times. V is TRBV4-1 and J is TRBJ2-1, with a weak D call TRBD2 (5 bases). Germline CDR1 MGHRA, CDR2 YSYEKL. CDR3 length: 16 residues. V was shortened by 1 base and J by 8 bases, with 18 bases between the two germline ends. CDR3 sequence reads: CASSQGNLELVDEQFF. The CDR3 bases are TGCGCCAGCAGCCAAGGAAACCTAGAACTAGTCGATGAGCAGTTCTTC.

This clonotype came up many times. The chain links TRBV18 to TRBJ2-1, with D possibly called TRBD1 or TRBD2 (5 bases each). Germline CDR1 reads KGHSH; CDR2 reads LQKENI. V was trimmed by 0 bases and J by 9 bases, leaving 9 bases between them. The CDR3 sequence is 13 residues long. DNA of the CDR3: TGTGCCAGCTCACCACCGACGGGGACTGAGCAGTTCTTC. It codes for CASSPPTGTEQFF.

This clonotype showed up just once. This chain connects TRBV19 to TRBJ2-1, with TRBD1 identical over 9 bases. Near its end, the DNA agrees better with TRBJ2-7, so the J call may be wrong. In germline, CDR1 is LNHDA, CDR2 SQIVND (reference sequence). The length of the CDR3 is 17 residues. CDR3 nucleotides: TGTGCCAGTAGTATAAGGGGACAGGGACTATCCTACAATGAGCAGTACTTC. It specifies CASSIRGQGLSYNEQYF.

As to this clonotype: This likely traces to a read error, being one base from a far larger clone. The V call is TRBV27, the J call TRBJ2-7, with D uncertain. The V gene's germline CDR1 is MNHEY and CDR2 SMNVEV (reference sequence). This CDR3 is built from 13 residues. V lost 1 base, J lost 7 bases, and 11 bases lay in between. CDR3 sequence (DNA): TGTGCCAGCAGTTTATTTCAGTACAATGAGCAGTACTTC. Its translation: CASSLFQYNEQYF.

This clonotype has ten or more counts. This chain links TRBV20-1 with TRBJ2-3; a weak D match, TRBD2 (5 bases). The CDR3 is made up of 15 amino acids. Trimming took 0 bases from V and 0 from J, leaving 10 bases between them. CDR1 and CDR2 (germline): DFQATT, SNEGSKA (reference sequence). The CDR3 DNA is TGCAGTGCTAGAGACCGGAGGACTAGCACAGATACGCAGTATTTT. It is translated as CSARDRRTSTDTQYF.

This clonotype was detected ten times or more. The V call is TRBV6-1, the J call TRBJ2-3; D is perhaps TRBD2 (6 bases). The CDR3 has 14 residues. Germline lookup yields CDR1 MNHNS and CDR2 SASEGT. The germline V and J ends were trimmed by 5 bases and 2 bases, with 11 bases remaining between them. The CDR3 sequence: CASSPWGVTDTQYF. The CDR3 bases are TGTGCCAGCAGTCCCTGGGGGGTCACAGATACGCAGTATTTT.

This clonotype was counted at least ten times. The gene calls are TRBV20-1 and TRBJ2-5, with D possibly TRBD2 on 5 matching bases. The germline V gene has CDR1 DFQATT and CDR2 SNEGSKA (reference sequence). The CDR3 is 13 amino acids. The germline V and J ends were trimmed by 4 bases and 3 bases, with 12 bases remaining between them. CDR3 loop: CSAISVGEETQYF. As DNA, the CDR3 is TGCAGTGCTATCTCAGTCGGGGAAGAGACCCAGTACTTC.

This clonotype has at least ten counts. DNA for the CDR3: TGCAGTGCTAGTCGGGAGTACGAGCAGTACTTC. Protein sequence: CSASREYEQYF. The chain employs TRBV20-1 and TRBJ2-7; possibly TRBD2 for D (6 bases). This CDR3 contains 11 residues. Trimming stripped 3 bases from V and 4 bases from J, with 7 bases between. Germline V gives CDR1 DFQATT, CDR2 SNEGSKA (reference sequence).

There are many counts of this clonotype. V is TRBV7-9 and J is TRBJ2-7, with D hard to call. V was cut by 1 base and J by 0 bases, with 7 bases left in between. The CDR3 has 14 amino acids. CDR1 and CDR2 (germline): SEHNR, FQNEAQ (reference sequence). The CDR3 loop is CASSLEAFSYEQYF. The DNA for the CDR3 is TGTGCCAGCAGCTTAGAGGCCTTCTCCTACGAGCAGTACTTC.

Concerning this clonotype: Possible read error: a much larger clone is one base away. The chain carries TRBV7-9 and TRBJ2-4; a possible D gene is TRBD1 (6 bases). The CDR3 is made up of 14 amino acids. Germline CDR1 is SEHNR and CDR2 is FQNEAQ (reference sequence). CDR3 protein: CASSSGVPKNIQCF. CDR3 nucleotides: TGTGCCAGCAGCTCAGGGGTACCCAAAAACATTCAGTGCTTC.

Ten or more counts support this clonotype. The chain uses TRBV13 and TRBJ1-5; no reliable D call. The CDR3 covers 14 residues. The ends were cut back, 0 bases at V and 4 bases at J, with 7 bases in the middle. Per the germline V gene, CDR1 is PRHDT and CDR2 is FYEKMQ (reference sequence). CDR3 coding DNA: TGTGCCAGCAGCTTAGGCCGAGGTAATCAGCCCCAGCATTTT. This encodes CASSLGRGNQPQHF.

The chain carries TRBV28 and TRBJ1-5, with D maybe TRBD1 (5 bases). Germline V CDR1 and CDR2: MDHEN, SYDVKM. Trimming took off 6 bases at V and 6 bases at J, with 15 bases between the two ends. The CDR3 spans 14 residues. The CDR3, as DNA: TGTGCCAGCAGACCCCCTTCCAGGGTTCAGCCCCAGCATTTT. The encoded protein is CASRPPSRVQPQHF.